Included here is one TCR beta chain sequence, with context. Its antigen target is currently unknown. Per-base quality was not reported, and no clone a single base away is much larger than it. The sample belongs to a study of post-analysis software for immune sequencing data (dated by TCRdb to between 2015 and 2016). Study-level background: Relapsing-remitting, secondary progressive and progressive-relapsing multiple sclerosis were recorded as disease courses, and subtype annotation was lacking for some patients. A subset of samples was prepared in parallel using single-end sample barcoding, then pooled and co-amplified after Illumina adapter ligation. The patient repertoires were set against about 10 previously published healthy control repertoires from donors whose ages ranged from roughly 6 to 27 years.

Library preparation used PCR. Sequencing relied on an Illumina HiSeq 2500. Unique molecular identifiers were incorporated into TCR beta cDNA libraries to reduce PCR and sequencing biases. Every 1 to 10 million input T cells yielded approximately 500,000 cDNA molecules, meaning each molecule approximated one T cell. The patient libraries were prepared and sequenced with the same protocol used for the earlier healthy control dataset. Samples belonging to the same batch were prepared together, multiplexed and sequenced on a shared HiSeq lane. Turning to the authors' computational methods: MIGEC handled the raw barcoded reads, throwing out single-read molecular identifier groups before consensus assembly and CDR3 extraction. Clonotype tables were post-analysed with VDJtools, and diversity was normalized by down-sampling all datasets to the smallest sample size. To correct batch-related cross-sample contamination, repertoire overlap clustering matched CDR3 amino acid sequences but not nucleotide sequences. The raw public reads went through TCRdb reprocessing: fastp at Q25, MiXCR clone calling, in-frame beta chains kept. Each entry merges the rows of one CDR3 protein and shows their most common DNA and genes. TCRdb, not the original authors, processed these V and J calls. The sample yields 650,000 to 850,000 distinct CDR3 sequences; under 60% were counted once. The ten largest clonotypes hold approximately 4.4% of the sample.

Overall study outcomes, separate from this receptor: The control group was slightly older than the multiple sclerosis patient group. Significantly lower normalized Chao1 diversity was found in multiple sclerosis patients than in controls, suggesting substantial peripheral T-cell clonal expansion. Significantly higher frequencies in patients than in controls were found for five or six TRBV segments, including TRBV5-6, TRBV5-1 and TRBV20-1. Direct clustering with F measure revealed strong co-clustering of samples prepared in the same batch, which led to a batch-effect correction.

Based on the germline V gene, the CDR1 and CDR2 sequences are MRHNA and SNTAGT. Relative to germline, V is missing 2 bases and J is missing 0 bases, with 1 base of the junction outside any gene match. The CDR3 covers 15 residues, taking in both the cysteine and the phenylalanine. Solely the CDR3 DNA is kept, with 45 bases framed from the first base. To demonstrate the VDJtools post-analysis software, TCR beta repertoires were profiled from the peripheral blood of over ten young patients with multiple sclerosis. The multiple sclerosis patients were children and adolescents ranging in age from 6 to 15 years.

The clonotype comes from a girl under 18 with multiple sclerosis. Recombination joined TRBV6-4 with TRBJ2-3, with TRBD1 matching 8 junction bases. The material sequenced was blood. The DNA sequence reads TGTGCCAGCAGTGACGACAGGGGTAGCACAGATACGCAGTATTTT. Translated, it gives CASSDDRGSTDTQYF.